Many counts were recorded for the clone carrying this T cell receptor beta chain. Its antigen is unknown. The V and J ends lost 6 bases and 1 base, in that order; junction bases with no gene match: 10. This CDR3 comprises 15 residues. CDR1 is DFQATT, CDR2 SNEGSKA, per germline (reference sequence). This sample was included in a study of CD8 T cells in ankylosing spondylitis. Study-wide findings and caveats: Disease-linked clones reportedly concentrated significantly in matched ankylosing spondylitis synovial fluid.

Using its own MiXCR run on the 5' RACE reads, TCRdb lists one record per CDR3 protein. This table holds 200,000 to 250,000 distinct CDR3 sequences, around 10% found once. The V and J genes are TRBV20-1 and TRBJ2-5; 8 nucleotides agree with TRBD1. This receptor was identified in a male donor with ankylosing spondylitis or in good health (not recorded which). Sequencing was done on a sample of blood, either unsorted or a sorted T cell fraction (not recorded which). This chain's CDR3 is CSAYFPGQGQETQYF. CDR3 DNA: TGCAGTGCCTACTTCCCCGGACAGGGCCAAGAGACCCAGTACTTC.